The source of this TCR beta chain is a study of cytomegalovirus exposure and HLA in healthy donors. Study as a whole: Among the 300 to 500 donors who were genotyped, over 70% fell in the genetic ancestry cluster that is associated with self-reported Caucasian donors.

V was cut by 4 bases and J by 0 bases, with 10 bases left in between. Germline V gene lookup returns CDR1 MNHNS and CDR2 SASEGT. This CDR3 has 15 residues. Details on this clone: Its target is not known.

Regarding the study as a whole: Sequencing depth roughly uniform across donors was assumed in presence/absence analyses. Reported performance of the classifier showed diagnosis of cytomegalovirus status with high specificity and sensitivity. It is likely that the observed cluster of highly shared sequence variants was a sequencing artifact.

The PCR ran on 60 Vbeta and 13 Jbeta primers. The assay was immunoSEQ multiplex PCR, and TCRdb's table has in-frame clones only and misses some. This sample has around 160,000 clones, with 60% to 85% found just once. The chain carries TRBV6-1 and TRBJ1-3; D uncertain. The TCR originated in a woman in her thirties or forties in good health and CMV-seropositive. The material sequenced was PBMCs. Here the CDR3 DNA reads TGTGCCAGCAGTGGGCAGCGCAACTCTGGAAACACCATATATTTT. The encoded protein is CASSGQRNSGNTIYF.